This TCR beta chain is drawn from a study of cytomegalovirus exposure and HLA in healthy donors. Each of the donors was a healthy bone marrow donor. This CDR3 contains 13 residues. Trimming pared 2 bases from V and 5 bases from J, leaving 9 bases between. CDR1 is KGHSH and CDR2 is LQKENI in the germline V gene. This PCR relied on a set of 60 Vbeta primers and 13 Jbeta primers. This table comes from immunoSEQ multiplex PCR, and its TCRdb copy is limited to in-frame clones, with some not included. The sample shows some 180,000 clones, roughly 85% of them seen only once. The specimen was PBMCs. This TCR was recovered from a woman between 18 and 29 years old in good health and CMV-seronegative. The chain recombines TRBV18 with TRBJ1-1, with D unresolved. DNA for the CDR3: TGTGCCAGCTCACCATCACAGACAACTGAAGCTTTCTTT. Translation: CASSPSQTTEAFF.